One and the same sample provided the 26 T cell receptor beta chains below, sequenced in a study of healthy donors' naive CD4 and CD8 T cells. Starting from around 500 ng of total RNA, TCR libraries were made with linear amplification. TCRdb analysed the reads with MiXCR anew, one entry per CDR3 protein. The sample lists about 180,000 distinct CDR3 sequences, around 74% seen once, with approximately 2.5% in the top ten. The sample consisted of naive CD4+ and CD8+ T cells sorted from blood, pooled from several donors. The receptors derive from a pool of human donors in good health; the sample pools cells from several healthy donors.

The chain joins TRBV29-1 to TRBJ2-3; 13 positions match TRBD2. V was pared by 6 bases and J by 5 bases, with 11 bases of the junction left unmatched. This CDR3 spans 16 amino acids. Germline V gene lookup returns CDR1 SQVTM and CDR2 ANQGSEA. This chain's CDR3 is CSVTGTSGKRVDTQYF. The CDR3 DNA is TGCAGCGTGACCGGGACTAGCGGGAAAAGGGTAGATACGCAGTATTTT.

V usage is TRBV19 and J usage is TRBJ2-1; the D gene could be TRBD1 or TRBD2 (5 bases each). Germline CDR1 reads LNHDA; CDR2 reads SQIVND (reference sequence). V was cut by 3 bases and J by 10 bases, with 16 bases left in between. The CDR3 is made up of 14 amino acids. CDR3 amino acids: CASSIGLGTSEQFF. CDR3 bases: TGTGCCAGTAGTATTGGCCTAGGGACCTCCGAGCAGTTCTTC.

V gene TRBV29-1 combines with J gene TRBJ2-5, with TRBD2 identical over 9 bases. The J segment lost 1 base and the V segment lost 2 bases, leaving 5 bases of the junction unmatched. In germline, CDR1 is SQVTM, CDR2 ANQGSEA. The CDR3 totals 15 residues. The CDR3: CSVEPSGRPQETQYF. In DNA, the CDR3 is TGCAGCGTTGAACCGAGCGGGAGGCCCCAAGAGACCCAGTACTTC.

This clonotype has a handful of counts. This chain connects TRBV5-1 to TRBJ2-1, with TRBD1 identical over 7 bases. Germline V CDR1 and CDR2: SGHRS, YFSETQ. Trimming took 5 bases from V and 5 from J; bases not matched to a gene: 10. The CDR3 extends over 15 amino acids. CDR3 sequence reads: CASRDPGTDHNEQFF. The DNA for the CDR3 is TGCGCCAGCAGAGATCCCGGGACAGACCACAATGAGCAGTTCTTC.

The gene calls are TRBV30 and TRBJ2-7; 9 bases are a match to TRBD2. CDR3 length: 17 residues. J was trimmed by 3 bases and V by 0 bases; bases with no gene match: 12. Per the germline V gene, CDR1 is GTSNPN and CDR2 is SVGIG (reference sequence). CDR3 sequence: CAWSVRGLASGDYEQYF. The CDR3 coding sequence is TGTGCCTGGAGTGTACGTGGACTAGCGAGTGGGGACTACGAGCAGTACTTC.

This chain uses TRBV20-1 with TRBJ1-3; D remains unclear. The CDR3 consists of 16 residues. Germline values: CDR1 DFQATT, CDR2 SNEGSKA (reference sequence). The V end lost 1 base, the J end lost 0 bases, and 13 bases lay between the germline ends. The CDR3 is CSARGVERSSGNTIYF. DNA for the CDR3: TGCAGTGCTAGAGGGGTAGAAAGAAGCTCTGGAAACACCATATATTTT.

The rearrangement joins TRBV20-1 to TRBJ1-6; no clear D. The CDR3 consists of 16 residues. Germline V gene sequence: CDR1 DFQATT, CDR2 SNEGSKA (reference sequence). Deletions cut 8 bases from V and 5 bases from J, with 22 bases between. The CDR3 nucleotides are TGCAGTTCGAATCCTCACAGCGGGGTTAATAATTCACCCCTCCACTTT. It codes for CSSNPHSGVNNSPLHF.

CDR3 sequence (DNA): TGTGCCACCAGCAGAGTGCGCTCGGCAAGCGTCCTCTACAATGAGCAGTTCTTC. Protein sequence: CATSRVRSASVLYNEQFF. The rearrangement uses TRBV15 and TRBJ2-1; D remains unclear. Germline loops: CDR1 LNHNV, CDR2 YYDKDF (reference sequence). CDR3 length: 18 amino acids. Trimming removed 1 base at V and 3 bases at J, with 19 bases between.

The J gene is TRBJ1-1, the V gene TRBV29-1; maybe TRBD1 (6 bases). Trimming took off 6 bases at V and 0 bases at J, with 26 bases between the two ends. From germline, CDR1 is SQVTM and CDR2 ANQGSEA. This CDR3 has 18 amino acids. CDR3 sequence (DNA): TGCAGCGTCGACCCGGGACAACATATTGAAAACATGAACACTGAAGCTTTCTTT. Amino acid sequence: CSVDPGQHIENMNTEAFF.

The CDR3 sequence: CASSMRGSRGYEQYF. CDR3 coding DNA: TGTGCCAGTAGTATGAGGGGGTCCAGGGGATACGAGCAGTACTTC. V is TRBV19 and J is TRBJ2-7; weak D call: TRBD1 (6 bases). This CDR3 has 15 amino acids. The germline gives CDR1 LNHDA, CDR2 SQIVND (reference sequence). The germline V and J ends were trimmed by 3 bases and 4 bases, with 16 bases remaining between them.

The J gene is TRBJ1-2, the V gene TRBV28; 7 positions agree with TRBD1. Germline lookup yields CDR1 MDHEN and CDR2 SYDVKM. The CDR3 contains 15 residues. With V trimmed by 4 bases and J by 3 bases, 8 bases remained unmatched. The CDR3 sequence: CASSSTGVAYYGYTF. For the CDR3, the DNA is TGTGCCAGCAGTTCCACAGGGGTGGCTTACTATGGCTACACCTTC.

This clonotype was seen a few times. The V call is TRBV29-1, the J call TRBJ2-2; 8 positions match TRBD2. Germline V lookup: CDR1 SQVTM, CDR2 ANQGSEA. The CDR3 runs to 13 residues. V lost 7 bases to trimming and J lost 5 bases; unmatched junction nucleotides: 6. CDR3 in DNA: TGCAGCGGTCGACTAGCGTTGACCGGGGAGCTGTTTTTT. It specifies CSGRLALTGELFF.

The chain links TRBV5-5 to TRBJ2-1, with 12 positions matching TRBD2. Germline trimming cut 4 bases from V and 10 bases from J; bases unmatched to any gene: 3. Germline assignment: CDR1 SGHKS and CDR2 YYEKEE (reference sequence). The CDR3 consists of 13 residues. This CDR3 is CASSPTSGGEQFF. Written as DNA, the CDR3 is TGTGCCAGCAGCCCGACTAGCGGGGGAGAGCAGTTCTTC.

The chain is built from TRBV27 and TRBJ2-5; D unresolved. The CDR3 runs 13 residues. Germline CDR1 MNHEY, CDR2 SMNVEV (reference sequence). V was cut by 3 bases and J by 2 bases, with 7 bases left in between. The CDR3 DNA reads TGTGCCAGCAGTTTGGGGTCTCAAGAGACCCAGTACTTC. Protein product: CASSLGSQETQYF.

The table lists this clonotype with a few counts. The CDR3 here is CATSRDRASGGNEQFF. CDR3 sequence (DNA): TGTGCCACCAGCAGAGATCGGGCTAGCGGAGGTAATGAGCAGTTCTTC. The chain joins TRBV15 to TRBJ2-1; TRBD2 aligns across 7 bases. This CDR3 region has 16 residues. V lost 0 bases and J lost 7; bases outside the gene matches: 9. In germline, CDR1 is LNHNV, CDR2 YYDKDF (reference sequence).

This chain links TRBV29-1 with TRBJ1-1; D is ambiguous. CDR3 length: 13 residues. Germline V lookup: CDR1 SQVTM, CDR2 ANQGSEA. Trimming shortened V by 4 bases and J by 0 bases, and 9 bases separated the two germline ends. The CDR3 loop is CSVGRPLNTEAFF. The CDR3 bases are TGCAGCGTTGGAAGGCCCCTGAACACTGAAGCTTTCTTT.

The rearrangement joins TRBV15 to TRBJ1-2; D gene ambiguous. The V end lost 0 bases, the J end lost 2 bases, and 10 bases lay between the germline ends. The germline gives CDR1 LNHNV, CDR2 YYDKDF (reference sequence). This CDR3 has 15 amino acids. The CDR3 protein is CATSRDPGPNYGYTF. CDR3 DNA: TGTGCCACCAGCAGAGATCCAGGTCCAAACTATGGCTACACCTTC.

V is TRBV27 and J is TRBJ2-7; D perhaps matches TRBD2 (6 bases). There are 15 residues in the CDR3. Trimming left V 4 bases short and J 12 bases short, with 25 bases between. Germline V gene lookup returns CDR1 MNHEY and CDR2 SMNVEV (reference sequence). The CDR3 spells CASSWTGNGLNDRYF. The CDR3 DNA follows: TGTGCCAGCAGTTGGACCGGGAACGGACTAAACGATAGGTACTTC.

Regarding this clonotype: One end of the junction is discordant with germline, which a read error may explain. This chain uses TRBV6-6 with TRBJ1-2; tentatively, D is TRBD1 (5 bases). The germline V gene has CDR1 MNHNY and CDR2 SVGAGI (reference sequence). The CDR3 spans 13 residues. The CDR3 nucleotides read TGTGCCATCAGTAACAAGGGGCCCTATGGCTACACCTTC. It specifies CAISNKGPYGYTF.

The V call is TRBV19, the J call TRBJ2-7; D is unclear. The CDR3 extends over 13 amino acids. The germline gives CDR1 LNHDA, CDR2 SQIVND (reference sequence). Trimming took off 3 bases at V and 0 bases at J, with 6 bases between the two ends. CDR3 sequence reads: CASSIGNSYEQYF. The CDR3 region has the DNA TGTGCCAGTAGTATCGGCAACTCCTACGAGCAGTACTTC.

The V gene is TRBV29-1, the J gene TRBJ2-1; TRBD2 agrees at 7 bases. With V trimmed by 5 bases and J by 2 bases, 9 bases remained unmatched. This CDR3 comprises 15 residues. Germline CDR1 and CDR2: SQVTM and ANQGSEA. The CDR3 nucleotides read TGCAGCGTTCTACCGGGACTACATACCTACAATGAGCAGTTCTTC. Translating gives CSVLPGLHTYNEQFF.

The rearrangement links TRBV5-1 to TRBJ2-1; 11 bases line up with TRBD2. Germline V gives CDR1 SGHRS, CDR2 YFSETQ. The ends lost 3 bases at V and 6 bases at J; junction bases unmatched: 8. This CDR3 region has 16 residues. CDR3 sequence (DNA): TGCGCCAGCAGCTCACCGGGACTAGCGGTACGCAATGAGCAGTTCTTC. This gives the protein CASSSPGLAVRNEQFF.

This clonotype turned up a few times. The chain combines TRBV7-6 with TRBJ2-7; D ambiguous. Germline V gives CDR1 SGHVS, CDR2 FNYEAQ. The length of the CDR3 is 12 residues. Trimming shortened V by 1 base and J by 2 bases, and 3 bases separated the two germline ends. The CDR3 is CASSLVPYEQYF. The CDR3 DNA reads as TGTGCCAGCAGCTTAGTCCCCTACGAGCAGTACTTC.

The chain employs TRBV29-1 and TRBJ2-3, with 8 bases matching TRBD1. CDR3 length: 15 amino acids. Germline CDR1 reads SQVTM; CDR2 reads ANQGSEA. J was trimmed by 4 bases and V by 2 bases; bases with no gene match: 8. The CDR3 nucleotides read TGCAGCGTTGAAAGGACAGGGTCTTATCCAGATACGCAGTATTTT. Encoded protein: CSVERTGSYPDTQYF.

A single count supports this clonotype. The V and J genes are TRBV29-1 and TRBJ2-7; D might be TRBD2 (6 bases). V lost 4 bases, J lost 6 bases, and 10 bases lay in between. This CDR3 region has 11 residues. CDR1 is SQVTM and CDR2 is ANQGSEA in the germline V gene. The CDR3 DNA sequence: TGCAGCGTTGTTGGAGGGATCGAGCAGTACTTC. It codes for CSVVGGIEQYF.

This clonotype turned up a few times. The rearrangement links TRBV19 to TRBJ2-5, with D possibly matching TRBD1 (6 bases). The CDR3 loop spans 14 amino acids. V lost 5 bases and J 4 bases, leaving 14 bases between the germline ends. Germline loops: CDR1 LNHDA, CDR2 SQIVND (reference sequence). Here the CDR3 reads CASSPQGSRETQYF. The CDR3 nucleotides read TGTGCCAGTAGTCCGCAGGGGAGCCGAGAGACCCAGTACTTC.